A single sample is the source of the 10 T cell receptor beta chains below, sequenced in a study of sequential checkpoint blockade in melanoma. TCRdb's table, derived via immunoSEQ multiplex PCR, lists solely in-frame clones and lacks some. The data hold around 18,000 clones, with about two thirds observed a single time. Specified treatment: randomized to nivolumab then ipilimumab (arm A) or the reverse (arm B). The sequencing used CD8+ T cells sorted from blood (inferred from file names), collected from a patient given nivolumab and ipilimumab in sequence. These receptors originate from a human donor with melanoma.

The CDR3 region has the DNA TGTGCCAGCAACTCGAGCCGGTGGGAGGGGGATTACCAAGAGACCCAGTACTTC. It codes for CASNSSRWEGDYQETQYF. The V gene is TRBV21-1, the J gene TRBJ2-5; the D call TRBD2 from the table was never checked on the DNA. TRBV21-1 is deemed a pseudogene. This CDR3 has 18 amino acids.

The CDR3 sequence: CASTMSYEQFF. The CDR3 nucleotides are TGCGCCAGCACTATGTCCTATGAGCAGTTCTTC. V usage is TRBV10-2 and J usage is TRBJ2-1; the D is unclear. CDR3 length: 11 residues. Looked up from germline, CDR1 is WSHSY and CDR2 is SAAADI. The V gene lost 7 bases and the J gene lost 8 bases, with 9 bases spanning the gap.

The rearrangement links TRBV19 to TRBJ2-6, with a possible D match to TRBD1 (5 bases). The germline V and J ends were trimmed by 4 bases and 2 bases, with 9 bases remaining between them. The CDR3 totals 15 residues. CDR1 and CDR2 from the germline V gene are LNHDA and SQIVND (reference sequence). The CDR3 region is CASSTQGTGANVLTF. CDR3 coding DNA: TGTGCCAGTAGTACTCAGGGTACTGGGGCCAACGTCCTGACTTTC.

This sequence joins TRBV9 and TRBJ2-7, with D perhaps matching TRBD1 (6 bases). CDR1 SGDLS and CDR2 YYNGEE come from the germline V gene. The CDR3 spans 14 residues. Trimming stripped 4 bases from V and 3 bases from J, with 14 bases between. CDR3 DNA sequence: TGTGCCAGCAGCCCATATAGGGACAACTACGAGCAGTACTTC. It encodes CASSPYRDNYEQYF.

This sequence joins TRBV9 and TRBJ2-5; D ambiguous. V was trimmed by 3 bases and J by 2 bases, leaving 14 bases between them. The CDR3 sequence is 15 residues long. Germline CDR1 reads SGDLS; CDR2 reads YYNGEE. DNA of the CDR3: TGTGCCAGCAGCGAGAGTTCGACTTTGCAAGAGACCCAGTACTTC. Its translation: CASSESSTLQETQYF.

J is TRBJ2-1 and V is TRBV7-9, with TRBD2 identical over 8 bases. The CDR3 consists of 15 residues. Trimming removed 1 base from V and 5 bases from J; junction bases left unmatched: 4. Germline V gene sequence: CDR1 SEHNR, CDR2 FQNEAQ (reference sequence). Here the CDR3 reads CASSLDQRGNNEQFF. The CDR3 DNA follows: TGTGCCAGCAGCTTAGACCAGCGGGGGAACAATGAGCAGTTCTTC. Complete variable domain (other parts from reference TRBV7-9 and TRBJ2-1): DTGVSQNPRHKITKRGQNVTFRCDPISEHNRLYWYRQTLGQGPEFLTYFQNEAQLEKSRLLSDRFSAERPKGSFSTLEIQRTEQGDSAMYLCASSLDQRGNNEQFFGPGTRLTVL.

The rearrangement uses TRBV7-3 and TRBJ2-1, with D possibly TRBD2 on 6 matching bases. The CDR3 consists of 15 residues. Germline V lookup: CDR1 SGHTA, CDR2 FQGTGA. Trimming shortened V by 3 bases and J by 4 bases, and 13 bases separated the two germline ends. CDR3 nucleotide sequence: TGTGCCAGCAGCTTCTCCGGGACTCCGTACAATGAGCAGTTCTTC. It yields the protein CASSFSGTPYNEQFF.

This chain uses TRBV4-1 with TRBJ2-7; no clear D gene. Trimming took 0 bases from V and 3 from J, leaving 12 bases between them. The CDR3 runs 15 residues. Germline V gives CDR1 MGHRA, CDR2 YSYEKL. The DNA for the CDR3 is TGCGCCAGCAGCCAAGATGAGTCCCATTACTACGAGCAGTACTTC. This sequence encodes CASSQDESHYYEQYF.

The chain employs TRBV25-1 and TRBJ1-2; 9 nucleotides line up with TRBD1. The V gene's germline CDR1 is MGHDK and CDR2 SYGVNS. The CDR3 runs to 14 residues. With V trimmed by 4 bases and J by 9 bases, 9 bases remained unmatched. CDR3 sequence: CASSVTGTGIRYTF. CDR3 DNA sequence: TGTGCCAGCAGTGTCACCGGGACAGGGATTCGCTACACCTTC.

The CDR3 bases are TGTGCCAGTAGTATGGGACTAGCGCCCAATGAGCAGTTCTTC. Translating gives CASSMGLAPNEQFF. The genes are TRBV19 and TRBJ2-1, with 10 bases aligning to TRBD2. This CDR3 is 14 amino acids long. Losses at the gene ends were 3 bases for V and 6 bases for J; bases not matched to a gene: 2. CDR1 is LNHDA, CDR2 SQIVND, per germline (reference sequence).